The source of this T cell receptor (beta chain) is a study of T-cell reconstitution after alpha-beta-depleted transplantation in children. Construction of the TCRbeta library involved unique molecular identifiers. MiXCR was run by TCRdb on the PCR reads, yielding one entry per CDR3 protein. This sample has about 260,000 distinct CDR3 sequences, with around 10% found just once. This clonotype was seen many times. V gave up 2 bases and J gave up 4 bases; unmatched junction bases: 12. CDR1 SGHAT and CDR2 FQNNGV come from the germline V gene. The CDR3 extends over 19 amino acids. The V and J genes are TRBV11-2 and TRBJ2-6; 9 bases are a match to TRBD1. The TCR sequence derives from a male patient aged 2 to 9 who had a stem cell transplant for chronic granulomatous disease, so the T cells may come from the graft donor. Source: peripheral blood, taken 180 days after TCRalphabeta/CD19-depleted stem cell transplant. The CDR3 DNA is TGTGCCAGCAGCTTAAAGTTTGACAGGGGGTCGGGAGGGGCCAACGTCCTGACTTTC. Protein: CASSLKFDRGSGGANVLTF.